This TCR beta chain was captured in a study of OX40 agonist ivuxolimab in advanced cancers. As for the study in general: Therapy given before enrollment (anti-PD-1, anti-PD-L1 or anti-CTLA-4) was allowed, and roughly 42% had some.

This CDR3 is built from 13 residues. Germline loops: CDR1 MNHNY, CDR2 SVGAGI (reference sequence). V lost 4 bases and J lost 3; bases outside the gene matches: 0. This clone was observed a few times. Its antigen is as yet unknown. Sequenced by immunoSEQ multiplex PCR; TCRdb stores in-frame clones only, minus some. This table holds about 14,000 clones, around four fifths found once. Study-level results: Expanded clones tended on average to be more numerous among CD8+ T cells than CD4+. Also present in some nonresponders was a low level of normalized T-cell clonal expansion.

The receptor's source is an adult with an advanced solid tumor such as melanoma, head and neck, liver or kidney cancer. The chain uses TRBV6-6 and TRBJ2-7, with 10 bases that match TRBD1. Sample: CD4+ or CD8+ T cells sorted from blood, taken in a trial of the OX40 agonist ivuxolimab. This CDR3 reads CASSWTGGYEQYF. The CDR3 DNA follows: TGTGCCAGCAGTTGGACAGGGGGCTACGAGCAGTACTTC.